This T cell receptor beta chain was observed in a study of cytomegalovirus exposure and HLA in healthy donors. Study in general: The platform used for the 120 or so validation repertoires matched that of the approximately 710 first-cohort repertoires, a later analysis reported.

General observations from the study: Reports showed the classifier diagnosing cytomegalovirus status with high specificity and sensitivity. The study designated over 150 TCR beta chains cytomegalovirus-associated.

Concerning this clone itself: Antigen specificity is unknown.

The data were produced by immunoSEQ multiplex PCR, yet TCRdb's version contains in-frame clones alone and is incomplete. The sample holds roughly 300,000 clones, roughly nine tenths seen once. The clonotype originates from a woman in her 30s in good health and CMV-seropositive. The sequenced material came from PBMCs.

In nucleotides, the CDR3 is TGCAGCGTTGTTTTGTTAGGTGGCAGGGGGATTGGGGAGCAGTTCTTC. This sequence encodes CSVVLLGGRGIGEQFF. The chain employs TRBV29-1 and TRBJ2-1; 7 bases line up with TRBD1. Germline lookup yields CDR1 SQVTM and CDR2 ANQGSEA. V shed 4 bases, J shed 10 bases, and the junction held 19 bases outside the gene matches. This CDR3 contains 16 residues.